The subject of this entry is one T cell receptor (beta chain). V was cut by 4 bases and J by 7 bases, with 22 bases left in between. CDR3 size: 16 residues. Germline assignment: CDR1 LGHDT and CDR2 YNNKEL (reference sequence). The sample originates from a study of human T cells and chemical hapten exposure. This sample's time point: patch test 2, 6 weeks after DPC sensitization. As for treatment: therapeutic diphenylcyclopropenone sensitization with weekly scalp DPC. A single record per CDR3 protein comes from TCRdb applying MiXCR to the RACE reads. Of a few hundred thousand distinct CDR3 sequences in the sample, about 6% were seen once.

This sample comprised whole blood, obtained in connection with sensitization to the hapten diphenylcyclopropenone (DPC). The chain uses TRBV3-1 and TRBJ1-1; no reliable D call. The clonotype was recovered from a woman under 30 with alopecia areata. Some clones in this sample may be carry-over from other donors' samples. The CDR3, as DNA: TGTGCCAGCAGCCGAAACGCGGAGATAGAACACGGTGAAGCTTTCTTT. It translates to CASSRNAEIEHGEAFF.